This entry describes one T cell receptor beta chain. The V and J ends lost 5 bases and 4 bases, in that order; junction bases with no gene match: 8. This CDR3 comprises 16 residues. Germline V lookup: CDR1 SGHAT, CDR2 FQNNGV. These data come from a study of blood T cell repertoires in COVID-19. Here immunoSEQ multiplex PCR was the method, and the copy in TCRdb shows in-frame clones only, minus some. Found here are under 300,000 clones, roughly 90% of them singletons; the top ten hold under 2.5%. Residents of 20 to 25 US areas, aged 18 to 89 years, made up the participants. The chain couples TRBV11-2 to TRBJ2-1, with 10 bases fitting TRBD2. Sample: PBMCs or T cells enriched from blood (not recorded which). The receptor was isolated from a woman in her sixties or seventies who had recovered from COVID-19. This CDR3 is CASSTGLAATYNEQFF. The CDR3 nucleotides read TGTGCCAGCAGCACCGGACTAGCGGCAACATACAATGAGCAGTTCTTC.